Shown below are 10 T cell receptor beta chains from a single sample sequenced in a study of shared clonotypes between healthy human individuals. The method was immunoSEQ multiplex PCR; TCRdb's version includes in-frame clones alone and lacks a portion of them. The sample records roughly 2.2 million clones, approximately 93% being singletons. Sequences were obtained from naive CD4+ T cells from PBMCs. Described subset: CD45RA+ positively selected. Receptor source: a man aged 18-30 years in good health. Some clones in this sample may be carry-over from other donors' samples.

The chain joins TRBV10-3 to TRBJ2-7; TRBD1 agrees at 9 bases. The CDR3 sequence is 13 residues long. Germline V gene data show CDR1 as ENHRY and CDR2 as SYGVKD. V was pared by 8 bases and J by 7 bases, with 9 bases of the junction left unmatched. The CDR3: CAIGRDRVSEQYF. The CDR3 DNA sequence: TGTGCCATCGGCAGGGACAGGGTTAGTGAGCAGTACTTC.

The chain combines TRBV5-1 with TRBJ2-1, with D hard to call. CDR1 is SGHRS and CDR2 is YFSETQ in the germline V gene. Trimming stripped 1 base from V and 7 bases from J, with 9 bases between. The CDR3 extends over 13 amino acids. CDR3 sequence (DNA): TGCGCCAGCAGCTTGTCTTCGGCGAATGAGCAGTTCTTC. Translation: CASSLSSANEQFF. Using reference TRBV5-1 and TRBJ2-1 for the parts outside the CDR3, the full variable domain is KAGVTQTPRYLIKTRGQQVTLSCSPISGHRSVSWYQQTPGQGLQFLFEYFSETQRNKGNFPGRFSGRQFSNSRSEMNVSTLELGDSALYLCASSLSSANEQFFGPGTRLTVL.

The chain recombines TRBV4-1 with TRBJ2-3; 9 nucleotides align to TRBD2. The ends lost 5 bases at V and 4 bases at J; junction bases unmatched: 13. This CDR3 region has 17 residues. Germline loops: CDR1 MGHRA, CDR2 YSYEKL. CDR3 region: CASSELTQREVSDTQYF. DNA for the CDR3: TGCGCCAGCAGCGAACTCACCCAGCGGGAGGTATCAGATACGCAGTATTTT.

The sample holds one count of this clone. The CDR3 sequence is CASSLETRAEQYF. DNA for the CDR3: TGTGCCAGCAGCCTGGAAACGCGGGCCGAGCAGTACTTC. This sequence joins TRBV28 and TRBJ2-7; maybe TRBD2 (5 bases). The CDR3 length is 13 residues. The ends were cut back, 6 bases at V and 6 bases at J, with 15 bases in the middle. Germline CDR1 and CDR2: MDHEN and SYDVKM.

The chain joins TRBV6-1 to TRBJ2-7, with 10 positions matching TRBD1. The V segment lost 6 bases and the J segment 5 bases; nucleotides outside the gene matches: 10. CDR3 size: 15 residues. Germline V CDR1 and CDR2: MNHNS, SASEGT. The CDR3 DNA sequence: TGTGCCAGCAGAAGCCGGGACAGGGGAATTCACGAGCAGTACTTC. Amino acid sequence: CASRSRDRGIHEQYF.

A word on this clone: In the same sample, other DNA sequences code for this CDR3. The chain uses TRBV7-3 and TRBJ1-1; the D is unclear. Trimming cost V 5 bases and J 2 bases, with 6 bases left between them. This CDR3 is 12 amino acids long. Germline V gives CDR1 SGHTA, CDR2 FQGTGA. The CDR3 is CASSHPNTEAFF. DNA of the CDR3: TGTGCCAGCAGCCACCCCAACACTGAAGCTTTCTTT.

This sequence joins TRBV18 and TRBJ2-7; 7 bases match TRBD1. Germline values: CDR1 KGHSH, CDR2 LQKENI. Trimming at V came to 2 bases and at J to 5 bases, leaving 6 bases not matched to a gene. The CDR3 totals 14 residues. CDR3 loop: CASSPIGTANEQYF. CDR3 DNA: TGTGCCAGCTCACCAATCGGGACAGCCAACGAGCAGTACTTC.

On this clone itself: The sample has other DNA sequences that encode this CDR3 too. V usage is TRBV2 and J usage is TRBJ2-7; D remains ambiguous. This CDR3 spans 11 amino acids. Trimming stripped 6 bases from V and 2 bases from J, with 5 bases between. CDR1 is SNHLY and CDR2 is FYNNEI in the germline V gene. The CDR3 is CASRQTYEQYF. Here the CDR3 DNA reads TGTGCCAGCAGACAAACCTACGAGCAGTACTTC.

The chain carries TRBV6-5 and TRBJ1-2; 8 bases fit TRBD1. Germline CDR1 MNHEY, CDR2 SVGAGI. CDR3 size: 14 residues. V shed 6 bases and J 8 bases; nucleotides not matched to a gene: 11. The DNA of the CDR3 is TGTGCCAGCAGCAAGGGGCAGGGGGCGACCGGCTACACCTTC. Its translation is CASSKGQGATGYTF.

This chain links TRBV5-1 with TRBJ1-2, with D maybe TRBD1 (5 bases). Trimming stripped 1 base from V and 8 bases from J, with 15 bases between. The CDR3 has 14 residues. CDR1 and CDR2 from the germline V gene are SGHRS and YFSETQ. The CDR3 loop is CASSLYRGAEGYTF. CDR3 nucleotides: TGCGCCAGCAGCTTGTATCGGGGCGCGGAGGGCTACACCTTC.